This T cell receptor beta chain was sequenced for a study of immune characterization of retroperitoneal liposarcoma. TCRdb recomputed calls from the PCR reads with MiXCR, one row per CDR3 protein. The data contain 7,900 or so distinct CDR3 sequences, about two fifths of them singletons. The germline gives CDR1 MNHEY, CDR2 SVGAGI. This CDR3 has 13 amino acids. This clonotype was counted between two and nine times. Sequenced sample: tumor tissue. The chain has TRBV6-5 and TRBJ2-1; D unclear. The DNA end is more similar to TRBJ2-5, so the J call may be wrong. This TCR derives from a male donor with retroperitoneal liposarcoma. CDR3 bases: TGTGCCAGCAGGAGGACGGCGTGGGGGACCCAGTACTTC. Translating gives CASRRTAWGTQYF.